The T cell receptor beta chain described here comes from a study of T cell responses to AZD1222 COVID-19 vaccine. Repertoires were generated with immunoSEQ multiplex PCR, while TCRdb's copy carries only in-frame clones and drops some. Here the sample spans about 150,000 clones, about 89% being singletons. Broader study findings: Only six or seven AZD1222 recipients were seropositive at baseline. The sample set comprised mostly white British donors with more females, and clonal diversity was possibly underestimated. Across spike, vaccine-associated CD4 TCRs were found, dominant at 160-218 and 743-854. When two AZD1222 doses had been given, Spike-specific TCR breadth and depth rose.

Turning to this clone: Its matching antigen is unknown.

V was pared by 7 bases and J by 0 bases, with 4 bases between. The CDR3 has 13 residues. The germline V gene has CDR1 LGHNT and CDR2 FRNRAP. V usage is TRBV12-5 and J usage is TRBJ2-6; unclear D gene. The sequences come from peripheral blood, collected 28 days after the second AZD1222 dose. The clonotype was recovered from an adult who received the AZD1222 COVID-19 vaccine. In nucleotides, the CDR3 is TGTGCTAGTGAGTCCTCTGGGGCCAACGTCCTGACTTTC. Amino acids: CASESSGANVLTF.